The clone carrying this T cell receptor beta chain has only one observation. Its antigen is still unknown. V was cut by 2 bases and J by 2 bases, with 13 bases left in between. Germline lookup yields CDR1 SGHAT and CDR2 FQDESV (reference sequence). CDR3 length equals 17 residues. At cycle 4 day 1, cycle 7 day 1, and baseline, blood was sampled. This sample is drawn from a study of OX40 agonist ivuxolimab in advanced cancers. Study-level information: The dose-escalation cohort had hepatocellular carcinoma, melanoma, renal cell or head and neck cancer.

The protocol was immunoSEQ multiplex PCR, while the TCRdb copy is restricted to in-frame clones and leaves out a portion. The sample carries more than 100,000 clones, about nine tenths recorded once. The study's findings and limits: Compared with CD4+, CD8+ T cells on average had more expanded clones. At 0.1 to 3.0 mg/kg and by week 6, CD4+ and CD8+ T cells in the blood had expanded clonally.

Here the sequenced sample was CD4+ or CD8+ T cells sorted from blood, taken in a trial of the OX40 agonist ivuxolimab. The receptor comes from an adult with an advanced solid tumor such as melanoma, head and neck, liver or kidney cancer. The chain combines TRBV11-1 with TRBJ2-6; TRBD1 might be the D (5 bases). This CDR3 is CASSLRQGSAGANVLTF. CDR3 sequence (DNA): TGTGCCAGCAGCTTACGCCAGGGTTCTGCTGGGGCCAACGTCCTGACTTTC.